The 25 T cell receptor beta chains presented below share a single source sample, sequenced in a study of blood T cell repertoires in COVID-19. The protocol was immunoSEQ multiplex PCR, while the TCRdb copy is restricted to in-frame clones and leaves out a portion. This table has 170,000 or so clones, approximately 86% appearing once. Sample: peripheral blood. The receptors here all came from a man aged 50-59 years with active or convalescent COVID-19.

V is TRBV7-9 and J is TRBJ1-3; D is ambiguous. This CDR3 region has 15 residues. In germline, CDR1 is SEHNR, CDR2 FQNEAQ (reference sequence). V was pared by 6 bases and J by 4 bases, with 16 bases between. CDR3 sequence: CASSPRKAGGNTIYF. For the CDR3, the DNA is TGTGCCAGCAGTCCTCGGAAGGCAGGAGGAAACACCATATATTTT.

The sample holds a few counts of this clone. This chain connects TRBV2 to TRBJ2-7; TRBD1 might be the D (6 bases). Trimming left V 11 bases short and J 3 bases short, with 14 bases between. The CDR3 is 12 residues long. Germline V gene data show CDR1 as SNHLY and CDR2 as FYNNEI. The CDR3 nucleotides are TGTGCCTGCCACCGGGACAACTACGAGCAGTACTTC. It yields the protein CACHRDNYEQYF.

This clone has just one count. Other DNA sequences of this sample code for an identical CDR3. The rearrangement uses TRBV7-6 and TRBJ2-6; D is undetermined. The CDR3 runs to 14 residues. V lost 2 bases and J 4 bases, leaving 6 bases between the germline ends. Germline V lookup: CDR1 SGHVS, CDR2 FNYEAQ. The CDR3 DNA sequence: TGTGCCAGCAGCTTACAGGCCGGGGCCAACGTCCTGACTTTC. Its protein product is CASSLQAGANVLTF.

The J gene is TRBJ1-5, the V gene TRBV6-5; no firm D call. Looked up from germline, CDR1 is MNHEY and CDR2 is SVGAGI. The CDR3 extends over 13 amino acids. Between the trimmed V and J ends, which lost 8 bases and 0 bases, there was a span of 8 bases. CDR3 protein: CASRQNSNQPQHF. DNA for the CDR3: TGTGCCAGCCGCCAGAATAGCAATCAGCCCCAGCATTTT.

The V gene is TRBV28, the J gene TRBJ1-2; D not resolved. Looked up from germline, CDR1 is MDHEN and CDR2 is SYDVKM. Trimming pared 10 bases from V and 7 bases from J, leaving 25 bases between. The CDR3 consists of 15 residues. The CDR3 spells CAIKWEGTWERGYTF. The CDR3, as DNA: TGTGCCATCAAATGGGAGGGCACTTGGGAGCGTGGCTACACCTTC.

V and J are TRBV28 and TRBJ2-7; 8 bases match TRBD1. Per the germline V gene, CDR1 is MDHEN and CDR2 is SYDVKM. With V trimmed by 6 bases and J by 5 bases, 15 bases remained unmatched. CDR3 length: 16 residues. The CDR3 region has the DNA TGTGCCAGCAGAGGTGCCCGCGCAGGGGGCTTGAACGAGCAGTACTTC. Encoded protein: CASRGARAGGLNEQYF.

This sequence joins TRBV7-9 and TRBJ1-6; D unresolved. V was clipped by 4 bases and J by 10 bases, with 14 bases between them. The CDR3 contains 14 residues. Germline-derived CDR1 and CDR2 are SEHNR and FQNEAQ (reference sequence). This CDR3 is CASSSGVSTSPLHF. For the CDR3, the DNA is TGTGCCAGCAGCTCCGGAGTCTCAACCTCACCCCTCCACTTT.

V usage is TRBV19 and J usage is TRBJ1-2, with D perhaps matching TRBD1 (5 bases). The V and J ends lost 6 bases and 4 bases respectively, with 9 bases between them. CDR1 is LNHDA and CDR2 is SQIVND in the germline V gene (reference sequence). The CDR3 spans 12 residues. The CDR3 is CASSRGGYGYTF. The DNA for the CDR3 is TGTGCCAGTAGCCGCGGGGGCTATGGCTACACCTTC. The variable domain in full, with the rest retrieved from reference TRBV19 and TRBJ1-2, is DGGITQSPKYLFRKEGQNVTLSCEQNLNHDAMYWYRQDPGQGLRLIYYSQIVNDFQKGDIAEGYSVSREKKESFPLTVTSAQKNPTAFYLCASSRGGYGYTFGSGTRLTVV.

This chain links TRBV19 with TRBJ2-2; D is perhaps TRBD1 (5 bases). V was trimmed by 0 bases and J by 0 bases, leaving 8 bases between them. Germline CDR1 LNHDA, CDR2 SQIVND (reference sequence). This CDR3 spans 16 amino acids. The chain's CDR3 is CASSIDQGANTGELFF. CDR3 DNA: TGTGCCAGTAGTATAGACCAGGGCGCGAACACCGGGGAGCTGTTTTTT.

A word on this clone: At one of its ends the junction is not consistent with the germline gene, which may arise from a read error. The V call is TRBV5-4, the J call TRBJ1-1; no clear D gene. The CDR3 length is 12 residues. Germline CDR1 is SGHNT and CDR2 is YYREEE (reference sequence). This chain's CDR3 is CATSGLTSQIEF. The DNA of the CDR3 is TGTGCCACTTCAGGATTGACGAGCCAAATAGAGTTT.

The J gene is TRBJ1-1, the V gene TRBV11-2, with a weak D call TRBD1 (6 bases). V shed 3 bases and J shed 3 bases, with 14 bases lying between them. Germline lookup yields CDR1 SGHAT and CDR2 FQNNGV. This CDR3 region has 15 residues. The CDR3, as DNA: TGTGCCAGCAGCTTGGTACCCAGGGGACACACTGAAGCTTTCTTT. Its protein is CASSLVPRGHTEAFF. Supplemented by reference TRBV11-2 and TRBJ1-1, the full variable domain reads EAGVAQSPRYKIIEKRQSVAFWCNPISGHATLYWYQQILGQGPKLLIQFQNNGVVDDSQLPKDRFSAERLKGVDSTLKIQPAKLEDSAVYLCASSLVPRGHTEAFFGQGTRLTVV.

The rearrangement joins TRBV30 to TRBJ1-6; D uncertain. The CDR3 covers 15 residues. CDR1 and CDR2 (germline): GTSNPN, SVGIG (reference sequence). V dropped 2 bases and J dropped 0 bases, with 8 bases sitting between them. CDR3 DNA sequence: TGTGCCTGGAGTACGGGTAGCTCCTATAATTCACCCCTCCACTTT. Its translation is CAWSTGSSYNSPLHF.

The table lists this clone with a count of one. This chain links TRBV28 with TRBJ1-2, with a possible D match to TRBD1 (5 bases). V lost 4 bases and J lost 4, with 13 bases in between. The germline V gene has CDR1 MDHEN and CDR2 SYDVKM. The CDR3 runs 14 residues. The CDR3 nucleotides are TGTGCCAGCAGTTCTGGAGGGGCACCCTATGGCTACACCTTC. Translation gives CASSSGGAPYGYTF.

The rearrangement joins TRBV30 to TRBJ1-1; D is unclear. Trimming cost V 0 bases and J 0 bases, with 11 bases left between them. Germline CDR1 reads GTSNPN; CDR2 reads SVGIG (reference sequence). The CDR3 consists of 15 residues. The CDR3 region is CAWSVYISVNTEAFF. CDR3 bases: TGTGCCTGGAGTGTATATATTTCAGTGAACACTGAAGCTTTCTTT.

The chain combines TRBV2 with TRBJ2-2, with TRBD2 as a possible D gene (5 bases). Per germline, CDR1 SNHLY and CDR2 FYNNEI. There are 11 residues in the CDR3. Trimming took off 6 bases at V and 6 bases at J, with 5 bases between the two ends. The CDR3 reads CASREAGELFF. CDR3 in DNA: TGTGCCAGCAGGGAGGCCGGGGAGCTGTTTTTT.

This clone was detected a few times. The V call is TRBV10-3, the J call TRBJ1-3; maybe TRBD1 (5 bases). V was pared by 4 bases and J by 0 bases, with 22 bases between. This CDR3 region has 19 residues. Germline assignment: CDR1 ENHRY and CDR2 SYGVKD. CDR3 residues: CAISASPGRRDPSGNTIYF. DNA for the CDR3: TGTGCCATCAGTGCCAGCCCGGGTCGGAGGGACCCCTCTGGAAACACCATATATTTT.

The gene calls are TRBV10-3 and TRBJ2-7, with 8 bases matching TRBD1. Germline V gene lookup returns CDR1 ENHRY and CDR2 SYGVKD. The V segment lost 10 bases and the J segment 5 bases; nucleotides outside the gene matches: 10. CDR3 length: 13 residues. CDR3 sequence: CATSLGQGDEQYF. In nucleotides, the CDR3 is TGTGCCACCAGCCTTGGACAGGGCGACGAGCAGTACTTC.

The CDR3 nucleotides read TGTGCCTGGAGTGTACCTGGGACAGGAACCTACGAGCAGTACTTC. Residues: CAWSVPGTGTYEQYF. This chain uses TRBV30 with TRBJ2-7, with 8 nucleotides matching TRBD1. CDR3 length: 15 residues. V lost 0 bases, J lost 2 bases, and 6 bases stayed unmatched. Germline CDR1 reads GTSNPN; CDR2 reads SVGIG (reference sequence).

The count of this clone is one. V is TRBV3-1 (or the pseudogene TRBV3-2) and J is TRBJ1-6, with 9 nucleotides matching TRBD1. The length of the CDR3 is 16 residues. The V and J ends lost 6 bases and 10 bases, in that order; junction bases with no gene match: 13. CDR1 LGHDT and CDR2 YNNKEL come from the germline V gene (reference sequence). The DNA of the CDR3 is TGTGCCAGCAGTCGGGACAGGGCCTTAAGGTCCTCACCCCTCCACTTT. It is translated as CASSRDRALRSSPLHF.

This chain joins TRBV5-1 and TRBJ2-7, with 7 bases aligning to TRBD1. This CDR3 has 14 residues. The germline CDR1 and CDR2 sequences are SGHRS and YFSETQ. The V gene end was trimmed by 4 bases and the J gene end by 1 base; junction bases not matched to a gene: 5. The CDR3 coding sequence is TGCGCCAGCAGCGTCCAGGGACAGTCCTACGAGCAGTACTTC. Translating gives CASSVQGQSYEQYF. Supplemented by reference TRBV5-1 and TRBJ2-7, the full variable domain reads KAGVTQTPRYLIKTRGQQVTLSCSPISGHRSVSWYQQTPGQGLQFLFEYFSETQRNKGNFPGRFSGRQFSNSRSEMNVSTLELGDSALYLCASSVQGQSYEQYFGPGTRLTVT.

The V and J genes are TRBV6-5 and TRBJ1-5; D possibly corresponds to TRBD1 (6 bases). The CDR3 covers 13 residues. Germline V lookup: CDR1 MNHEY, CDR2 SVGAGI. Between the trimmed V and J ends, which lost 6 bases and 4 bases, there was a span of 10 bases. The CDR3 loop is CASSRDMNQPQHF. The CDR3 DNA sequence: TGTGCCAGCAGCCGGGACATGAATCAGCCCCAGCATTTT.

This chain uses TRBV3-1 (or the pseudogene TRBV3-2) with TRBJ2-2; TRBD2 is a possible D gene (5 bases). The CDR3 length is 16 residues. In germline, CDR1 is LGHDT, CDR2 YNNKEL (reference sequence). V was cut by 0 bases and J by 8 bases, with 16 bases left in between. The CDR3 region has the DNA TGTGCCAGCAGCCAAGATTCTAAGGCCTGGAGGGGGGAGCTGTTTTTT. This encodes CASSQDSKAWRGELFF.

The J gene is TRBJ1-5, the V gene TRBV28, with TRBD1 matching over 7 bases. The CDR3 spans 16 residues. The junction had 9 bases not matched to a gene; V was cut back by 4 bases and J by 3 bases. The germline V gene encodes CDR1 MDHEN and CDR2 SYDVKM. This CDR3 is CASSSRKTGPNQPQHF. In nucleotides, the CDR3 is TGTGCCAGCAGTTCGCGAAAGACAGGGCCCAATCAGCCCCAGCATTTT.

The rearrangement uses TRBV7-3 and TRBJ2-3, with 9 bases lining up with TRBD2. The CDR3 is 17 residues long. Trimming cost V 2 bases and J 6 bases; bases outside gene matches: 12. Germline V CDR1 and CDR2: SGHTA, FQGTGA. CDR3 amino acids: CASSLWGRLAGPDTQYF. The CDR3, as DNA: TGTGCCAGCAGCTTATGGGGGCGGCTAGCGGGGCCGGATACGCAGTATTTT.

V gene TRBV9 combines with J gene TRBJ2-5, with D perhaps matching TRBD2 (6 bases). Germline CDR1 is SGDLS and CDR2 is YYNGEE. The CDR3 contains 15 residues. The V and J ends lost 3 bases and 5 bases respectively, with 17 bases between them. The CDR3 DNA sequence: TGTGCCAGCAGCGCCCGAGCGGGTTTTGACGAGACCCAGTACTTC. Translating it yields CASSARAGFDETQYF.